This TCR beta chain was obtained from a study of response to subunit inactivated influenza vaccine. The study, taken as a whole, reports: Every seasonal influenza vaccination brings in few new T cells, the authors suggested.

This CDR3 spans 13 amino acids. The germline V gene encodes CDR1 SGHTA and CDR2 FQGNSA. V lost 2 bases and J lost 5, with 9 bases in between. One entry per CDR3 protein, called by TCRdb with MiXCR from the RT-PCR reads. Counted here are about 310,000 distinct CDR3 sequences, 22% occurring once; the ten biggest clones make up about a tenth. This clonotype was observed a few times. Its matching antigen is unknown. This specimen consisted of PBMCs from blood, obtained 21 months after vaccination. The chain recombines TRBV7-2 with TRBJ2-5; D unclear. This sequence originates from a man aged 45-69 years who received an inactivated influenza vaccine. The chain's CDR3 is CASSLQMDETQYF. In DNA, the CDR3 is TGTGCCAGCAGCTTACAGATGGACGAGACCCAGTACTTC.